Listed below are T cell receptor beta chains from one sample, sequenced in a study of cytomegalovirus exposure and HLA in healthy donors. Only in-frame clones appear in the TCRdb table, and some are missing; sequencing was by immunoSEQ multiplex PCR. The sample carries roughly 150,000 clones, roughly 85% recorded once. Sample: PBMCs. Receptor source: a boy between 2 and 10 years old in good health and CMV-seronegative. The CDR3 runs from the conserved cysteine through the conserved F or W. A D gene is named only where the DNA matches it firmly. Part of the rows lack a size; the others show once, few, many or a class for expanded clones.

v_gene	j_gene	d_gene	abundance	CDR3aa	CDR3nt
TRBV2	TRBJ1-5	TRBD1	-	CASSSPGQGGRQPQHF	TGTGCCAGCAGTTCCCCCGGACAGGGAGGAAGGCAGCCCCAGCATTTT
TRBV20-1	TRBJ2-5	-	-	CSAYGETQYF	TGCAGTGCTTACGGGGAGACCCAGTACTTC
TRBV2	TRBJ1-5	-	-	CASSAYLTGNSNQPQHF	TGTGCCAGCAGTGCTTACTTAACAGGGAATAGCAATCAGCCCCAGCATTTT
TRBV7-2	TRBJ2-7	TRBD2	-	CAGSSTSGAKQYF	TGTGCCGGCAGCTCCACTAGCGGGGCCAAGCAGTACTTC
TRBV5-1	TRBJ2-1	-	-	CASSLDIGNEQFF	TGCGCCAGCAGCTTGGACATTGGCAATGAGCAGTTCTTC
TRBV6-6	TRBJ1-5	-	-	CASSYGRTADQPQHF	TGTGCCAGCAGTTACGGTAGGACAGCGGACCAGCCCCAGCATTTT
TRBV28	TRBJ2-5	-	-	CASSFRGVETQYF	TGTGCCAGCAGTTTTCGGGGAGTGGAGACCCAGTACTTC
TRBV7-6	TRBJ2-2	TRBD2	-	CASSHGLAGVGGTGELFF	TGTGCCAGCAGCCACGGACTAGCGGGAGTTGGTGGCACCGGGGAGCTGTTTTTT
TRBV9	TRBJ2-2	-	-	CASSPSGNTGELFF	TGTGCCAGCAGCCCCTCGGGTAATACCGGGGAGCTGTTTTTT
TRBV10-2	TRBJ2-1	TRBD1	-	CASSPRGGLYNEQFF	TGCGCCAGCAGTCCTCGAGGGGGCTTATACAATGAGCAGTTCTTC
TRBV19	TRBJ2-2	-	-	CASSIASTPGELFF	TGTGCCAGTAGTATAGCGTCGACTCCCGGGGAGCTGTTTTTT
TRBV28	TRBJ2-2	-	-	CASTIGRYGTGELFF	TGTGCCAGCACTATCGGTCGTTATGGCACCGGGGAGCTGTTTTTT
TRBV28	TRBJ2-1	TRBD2	-	CASIPTSGGAGEQFF	TGTGCCAGCATTCCAACTAGCGGGGGGGCCGGTGAGCAGTTCTTC
TRBV5-1	TRBJ2-3	TRBD2	-	CASSLVTSGGPTDTQYF	TGCGCCAGCAGCTTGGTGACTAGCGGGGGCCCCACAGATACGCAGTATTTT
TRBV6-5	TRBJ2-5	-	once	CASSTEGYRETQYF	TGTGCCAGCAGCACGGAGGGTTATCGAGAGACCCAGTACTTC
TRBV6-1	TRBJ2-5	TRBD1	-	CASRSDRKETQYF	TGTGCCAGCAGATCGGACAGGAAAGAGACCCAGTACTTC
TRBV10-3	TRBJ2-3	TRBD2	-	CAISEHTSGSTDTQYF	TGTGCCATCAGTGAGCATACTAGCGGCAGCACAGATACGCAGTATTTT